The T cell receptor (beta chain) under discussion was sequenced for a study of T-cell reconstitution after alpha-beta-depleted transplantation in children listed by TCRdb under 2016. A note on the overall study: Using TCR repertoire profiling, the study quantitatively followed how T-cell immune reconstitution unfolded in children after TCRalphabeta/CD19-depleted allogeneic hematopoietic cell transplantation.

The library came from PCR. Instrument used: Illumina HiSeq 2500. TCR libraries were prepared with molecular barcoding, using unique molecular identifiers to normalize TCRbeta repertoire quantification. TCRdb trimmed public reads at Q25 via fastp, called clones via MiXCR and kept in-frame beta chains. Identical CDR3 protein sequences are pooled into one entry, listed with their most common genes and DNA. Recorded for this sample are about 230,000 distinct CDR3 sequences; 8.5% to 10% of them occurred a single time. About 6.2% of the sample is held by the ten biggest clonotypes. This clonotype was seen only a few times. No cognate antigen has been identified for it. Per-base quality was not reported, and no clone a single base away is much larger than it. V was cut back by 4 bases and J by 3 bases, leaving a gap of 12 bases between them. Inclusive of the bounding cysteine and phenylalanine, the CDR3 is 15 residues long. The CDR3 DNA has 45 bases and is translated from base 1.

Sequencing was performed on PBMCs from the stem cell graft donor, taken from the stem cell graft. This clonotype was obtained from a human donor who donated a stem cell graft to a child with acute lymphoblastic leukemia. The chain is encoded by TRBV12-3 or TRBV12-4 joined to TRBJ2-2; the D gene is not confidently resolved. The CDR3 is CASSSRRSHTGELFF. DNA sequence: TGTGCCAGCAGTTCGAGACGTTCGCACACCGGGGAGCTGTTTTTT.